Detailed here is one T cell receptor beta chain. Antigen: not known. Amplified regions were TCR beta CDR3 sequences from RNA transcripts. First-round RT-PCR with HTBI primers amplified the TCR CDR3 region. TCRdb reanalysed the multiplex PCR reads using MiXCR and keeps one entry per CDR3 protein. The data hold 500,000 or so distinct CDR3 sequences, with about 15% observed a single time. The CDR3 extends over 13 amino acids. Deletions cut 1 base from V and 2 bases from J, with 6 bases between. These data are taken from a study of T cells in Graves' hyperthyroidism and ophthalmopathy. Study findings and constraints: Within blood appeared most thyroid clonotypes that had expanded above 0.001. Ophthalmopathy was separated from stable hyperthyroidism by a 13 V-J model. Ophthalmopathy, which appeared later, was predicted by the model a median about 5.9 months before onset.

Diagnosis relied on clinical symptoms, serum thyroxine and TRAb, thyroid ultrasound and orbital computed tomography. V gene TRBV12-3 or TRBV12-4 combines with J gene TRBJ2-7; no clear D gene. This receptor was taken from a woman aged 18-30 years with Graves' ophthalmopathy. The sequencing input was blood. In DNA, the CDR3 is TGTGCCAGCAGTTTAGTCAGCACCTACGAGCAGTACTTC. This encodes CASSLVSTYEQYF.